The 5 T cell receptor beta chains below come from one sample, sequenced in a study of siplizumab effects on memory and regulatory T cells. Sequencing used immunoSEQ multiplex PCR; TCRdb keeps in-frame clones, though not all of them. Counted here are 90,000 to 120,000 clones, 91% occurring once; the ten biggest clones make up roughly 2.7%. Sequencing used CD4+ T cells sorted from blood. The receptors were sampled from a human donor in good health. Some clones in this sample may be carry-over from other donors' samples.

CDR3 sequence reads: CASSRTQGYDGYTF. DNA of the CDR3: TGTGCCAGCAGCCGCACTCAGGGATATGATGGCTACACCTTC. The rearrangement joins TRBV7-8 to TRBJ1-2; D perhaps matches TRBD1 (5 bases). The CDR3 is made up of 14 amino acids. Germline CDR1 SGHVS, CDR2 FQNEAQ. The V end lost 5 bases, the J end lost 6 bases, and 16 bases lay between the germline ends.

The chain recombines TRBV5-4 with TRBJ2-5; 9 bases line up with TRBD2. V trimming: 0 bases; J trimming: 3 bases; junction bases outside the gene matches: 0. CDR1 is SGHNT and CDR2 is YYREEE in the germline V gene (reference sequence). This CDR3 comprises 14 residues. Here the CDR3 reads CASSLGGREETQYF. For the CDR3, the DNA is TGTGCCAGCAGCTTGGGCGGGAGGGAAGAGACCCAGTACTTC.

V usage is TRBV6-1 and J usage is TRBJ2-5; TRBD1 matches 7 bases. This CDR3 comprises 15 residues. Germline values: CDR1 MNHNS, CDR2 SASEGT. The junction had 6 bases not matched to a gene; V was cut back by 0 bases and J by 5 bases. The DNA for the CDR3 is TGTGCCAGCAGTGAAGCTCGACAGGGTACGGAGACCCAGTACTTC. Protein: CASSEARQGTETQYF.

The CDR3 DNA sequence: TGTGCCAGCAGTGAATTAAGTTATAGCAATCAGCCCCAGCATTTT. This encodes CASSELSYSNQPQHF. J is TRBJ1-5 and V is TRBV6-1; no clear D. Germline V lookup: CDR1 MNHNS, CDR2 SASEGT. V lost 2 bases and J 0 bases, leaving 8 bases between the germline ends. This CDR3 contains 15 residues.

V is TRBV27 and J is TRBJ2-5; TRBD2 agrees at 8 bases. After removal of 3 bases from V and 7 bases from J, the junction contained 10 bases not matched to a gene. The CDR3 is made up of 15 amino acids. Germline assignment: CDR1 MNHEY and CDR2 SMNVEV (reference sequence). In DNA form, the CDR3 reads TGTGCCAGCAGTTTTACCACTAGCGGTAAAGGGACCCAGTACTTC. It codes for CASSFTTSGKGTQYF.